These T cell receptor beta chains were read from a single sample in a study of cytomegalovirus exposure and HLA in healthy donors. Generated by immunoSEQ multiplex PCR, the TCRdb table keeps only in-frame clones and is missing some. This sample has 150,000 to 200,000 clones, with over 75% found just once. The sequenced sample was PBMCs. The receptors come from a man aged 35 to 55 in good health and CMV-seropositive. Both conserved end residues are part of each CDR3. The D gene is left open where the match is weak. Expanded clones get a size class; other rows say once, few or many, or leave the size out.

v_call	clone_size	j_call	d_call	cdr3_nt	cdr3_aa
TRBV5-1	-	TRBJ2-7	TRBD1	TGCGCCAGCAGCTGGGGACAGACGGTCGGCGAGCAGTACTTC	CASSWGQTVGEQYF
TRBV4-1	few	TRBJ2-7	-	TGCGCCAGCAGCCAAGCCAGATGGAGCGAGCAGTACTTC	CASSQARWSEQYF
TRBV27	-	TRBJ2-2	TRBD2	TGTGCCAGCAGTTTTAGTGCTAGCGGGAGTACTGGGGAGCTGTTTTTT	CASSFSASGSTGELFF
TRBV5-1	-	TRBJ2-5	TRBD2	TGCGCCAGCAGCTACGGGACTAGCGAGGAGACCCAGTACTTC	CASSYGTSEETQYF
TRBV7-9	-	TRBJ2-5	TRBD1	TGTGCCAGCAGCTTTTTGACAGGGGGGGAGACCCAGTACTTC	CASSFLTGGETQYF
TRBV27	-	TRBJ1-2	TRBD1	TGTGCCAGCACCTTTTCGGGACAGAACTATGGCTACACCTTC	CASTFSGQNYGYTF
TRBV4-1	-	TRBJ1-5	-	TGCGCCAGCAGCCAAGAGGGCCTCAGCAATCAGCCCCAGCATTTT	CASSQEGLSNQPQHF
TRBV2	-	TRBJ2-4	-	TGTGCCAGCAAGGAGGGGGGGTTCCTGGACATTCAGTACTTC	CASKEGGFLDIQYF
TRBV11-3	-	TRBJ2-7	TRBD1	TGTGCCAGCAGCTTAACCGGGACAGGGGGCTACGAGCAGTACTTC	CASSLTGTGGYEQYF
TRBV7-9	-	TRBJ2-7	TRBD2	TGTGCCAGCAGTCCGACTAGCGGGGCCTACGAGCAGTACTTC	CASSPTSGAYEQYF
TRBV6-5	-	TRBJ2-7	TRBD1	TGTGCCAGCAGTGGCCGGAACAGGGGCTTATACGAGCAGTACTTC	CASSGRNRGLYEQYF
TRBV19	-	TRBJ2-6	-	TGTGCCAGTAGTCCAGGGTTGACTGGGGCCAACGTCCTGACTTTC	CASSPGLTGANVLTF
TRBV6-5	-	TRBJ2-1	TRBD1	TGTGCCAGCAGACCGGGACAGTCCTACAATGAGCAGTTCTTC	CASRPGQSYNEQFF
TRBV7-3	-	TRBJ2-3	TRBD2	TGTGCCAGCAGCTTAACGGCTACGGCTAGCGGGTTTTTTCCAGATACGCAGTATTTT	CASSLTATASGFFPDTQYF
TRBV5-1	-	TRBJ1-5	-	TGCGCCAGCAGCCCTGACGGGGGGTTTGAGCCCCAGCATTTT	CASSPDGGFEPQHF
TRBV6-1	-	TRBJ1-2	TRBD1	TGTGCCAGCAGTGACCCAGGGGGCTATTTCCTTGGCTACACCTTC	CASSDPGGYFLGYTF
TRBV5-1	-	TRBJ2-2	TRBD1	TGCGCCAGCAGCTTGGACCAGGGGGCCGGGGAGCTGTTTTTT	CASSLDQGAGELFF
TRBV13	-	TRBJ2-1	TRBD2	TGTGCCAGCAGCGGTAGCGGGTCCTCCTACAATGAGCAGTTCTTC	CASSGSGSSYNEQFF
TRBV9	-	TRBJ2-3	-	TGTGCCAGCAGCGGTGGAGGGGCTGGTACAGATACGCAGTATTTT	CASSGGGAGTDTQYF
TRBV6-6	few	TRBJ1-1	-	TGTGCCAGCAGTTACTCAGGGGGGGAGGCTGAAGCTTTCTTT	CASSYSGGEAEAFF
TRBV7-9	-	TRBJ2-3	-	TGTGCCAGCAGCGTCGGGAGCACAGATACGCAGTATTTT	CASSVGSTDTQYF
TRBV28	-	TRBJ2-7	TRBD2	TGTGCCAGCAGGGCGCGGGAGCTCTACTACGAGCAGTACTTC	CASRARELYYEQYF
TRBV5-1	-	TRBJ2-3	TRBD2	TGCGCCAGCAGCTTGGTTCTGGCGGGAGGGGGCACAGATACGCAGTATTTT	CASSLVLAGGGTDTQYF
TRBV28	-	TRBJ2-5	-	TGTGCCAGCAGCAACCGACAGAGGGGGGGGACCCAGTACTTC	CASSNRQRGGTQYF
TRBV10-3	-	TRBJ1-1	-	TGTGCCAGTCAGGGGAGGGGGATGAACACTGAAGCTTTCTTT	CASQGRGMNTEAFF
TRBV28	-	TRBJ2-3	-	TGTGCCAGCAGCGAGTTCACAGATACGCAGTATTTT	CASSEFTDTQYF
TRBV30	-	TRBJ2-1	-	TGTGCCTGGAGGATGAGGAGCTCCTACAATGAGCAGTTCTTC	CAWRMRSSYNEQFF
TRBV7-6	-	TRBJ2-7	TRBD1	TGTGCCAGCAGCTCCCGACAGGGGACCGCCGAGCAGTACTTC	CASSSRQGTAEQYF
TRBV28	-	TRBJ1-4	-	TGTGCCAGCAGAGACGGGACCGGTCCCGGGGGACTGTTTTTT	CASRDGTGPGGLFF
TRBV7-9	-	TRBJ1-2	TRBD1	TGTGCCAGCAGCCCAGGGACAGTCTATGGCTACACCTTC	CASSPGTVYGYTF
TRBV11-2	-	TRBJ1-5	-	TGTGCCAGCAGCTTAGGGGGGCCTCAGCCCCAGCATTTT	CASSLGGPQPQHF
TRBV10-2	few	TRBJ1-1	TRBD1	TGCGCCAGCAGTGAGTACGGGACAGGGGGTTCCACTGAAGCTTTCTTT	CASSEYGTGGSTEAFF
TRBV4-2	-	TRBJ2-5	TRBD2	TGTGCCAGCAGCCAAGAGAGCGGGGGGGGCGTGGGTGAGACCCAGTACTTC	CASSQESGGGVGETQYF
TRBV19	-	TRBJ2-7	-	TGTGCCAGTAGTATAGGGAGATACGAGCAGTACTTC	CASSIGRYEQYF
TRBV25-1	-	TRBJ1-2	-	TGTGCCAGCAGGGGTGCGGGGATTAGGGCGCGTGGCTACACCTTC	CASRGAGIRARGYTF
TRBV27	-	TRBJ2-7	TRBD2	TGTGCCAGCAGTTTACATGCGGGAGAGGCCTACGAGCAGTACTTC	CASSLHAGEAYEQYF
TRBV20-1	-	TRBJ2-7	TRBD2	TGCAGTGCTAGAGTAACGGGGGGGCAGTACTTC	CSARVTGGQYF
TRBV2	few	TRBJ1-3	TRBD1	TGTGCCAGCAGTGTGACAGGGGCTGGAAACACCATATATTTT	CASSVTGAGNTIYF
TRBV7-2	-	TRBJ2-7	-	TGTGCCAGCAGCTTAGAACACCTTGCCTACGAGCAGTACTTC	CASSLEHLAYEQYF
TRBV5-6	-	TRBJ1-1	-	TGTGCCAGCAGCTTGTTGGCACAGTCGAACACTGAAGCTTTCTTT	CASSLLAQSNTEAFF
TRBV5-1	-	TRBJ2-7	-	TGCGCCAGCAGCTTGGCCACAGGGACCACCTACGAGCAGTACTTC	CASSLATGTTYEQYF
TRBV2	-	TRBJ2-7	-	TGTGCCAGCAGTAAACAGGGAGAAACCTACGAGCAGTACTTC	CASSKQGETYEQYF
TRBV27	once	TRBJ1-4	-	TGTGCCAGCAGCCCTCGGTCGGTTACTAATGAAAAACTGTTTTTT	CASSPRSVTNEKLFF
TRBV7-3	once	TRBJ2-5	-	TGTGCCAGCAGCCCCGACGGGGGGCACAACCAACAAGAGACCCAGTACTTC	CASSPDGGHNQQETQYF
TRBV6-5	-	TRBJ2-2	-	TGTGCCAGCGCCTGGCAGGTCCCCCTGGAGCTGTTTTTT	CASAWQVPLELFF
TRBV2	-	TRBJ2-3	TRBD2	TGTGCCAGCACCCAGGTAGCGGGAGGAGGAGATACGCAGTATTTT	CASTQVAGGGDTQYF
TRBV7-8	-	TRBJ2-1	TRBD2	TGTGCCAGCAGCTTAGCAGGGGCGGGAGGGCCGAATGAGCAGTTCTTC	CASSLAGAGGPNEQFF
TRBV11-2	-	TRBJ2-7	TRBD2	TGTGCCAGCAGCTTACTCACGAGACTAGCGGGATCCTACGAGCAGTACTTC	CASSLLTRLAGSYEQYF
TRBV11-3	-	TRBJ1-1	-	TGTGCCAGCAGCCAGCGGGGGAGTTTATTAGACACTGAAGCTTTCTTT	CASSQRGSLLDTEAFF
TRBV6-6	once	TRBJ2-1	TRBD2	TGTGCCAGCAGTTTGCCGCAAGCGGGAAGATACAATGAGCAGTTCTTC	CASSLPQAGRYNEQFF
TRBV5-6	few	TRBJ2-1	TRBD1	TGTGCCAGCAACCGACTGGACAGGGGGAATGAGCAGTTCTTC	CASNRLDRGNEQFF